The present TCR beta chain was sequenced within a study of T cells in Graves' hyperthyroidism and ophthalmopathy. Overall study context: The authors collected peripheral blood at initial diagnosis, before any treatment.

Orbital computed tomography, thyroid ultrasound, serum thyroxine and TRAb, and clinical symptoms together informed the diagnoses. Regarding the study as a whole: Blood also carried most thyroid clonotypes expanded above 0.001.

RNA transcripts served as the template for amplifying TCR beta CDR3 regions. The TCR CDR3 was amplified in a first-round RT-PCR using the HTBI primer set. TCRdb fed the multiplex PCR reads into MiXCR, producing one record per CDR3 protein. Here the sample spans around 600,000 distinct CDR3 sequences, around 14% being singletons. This clonotype appeared a few times. Its target is not known. Sample: blood. The source is a woman aged 18-35 years with Graves' ophthalmopathy.

The DNA of the CDR3 is TGCAGTGCTAGAGATGGCGACGTTGGGACTAGTCTATCCTCCTACAATGAGCAGTTCTTC. Translation gives CSARDGDVGTSLSSYNEQFF. The V call is TRBV20-1, the J call TRBJ2-1, with 8 bases that match TRBD2. V was pared by 0 bases and J by 0 bases, with 16 bases of the junction left unmatched. The germline gives CDR1 DFQATT, CDR2 SNEGSKA (reference sequence). The CDR3 consists of 20 residues.